This entry lists 5 T cell receptor beta chains sequenced from one sample in a study of sequential checkpoint blockade in melanoma. The repertoire was sequenced with immunoSEQ multiplex PCR; TCRdb's copy has only in-frame clones and lacks some. The sample has 9,500 to 12,000 clones, around 60% seen once. The treatment is: randomized to nivolumab then ipilimumab (arm A) or the reverse (arm B). Sequences were derived from CD8+ T cells sorted from blood (inferred from file names), sampled from a patient given nivolumab and ipilimumab in sequence. These receptor sequences come from a human donor with melanoma.

The V gene is TRBV27, the J gene TRBJ2-7, with a weak D call TRBD1 (6 bases). The CDR3 runs 15 residues. The V end lost 5 bases, the J end lost 3 bases, and 17 bases lay between the germline ends. Germline CDR1 and CDR2: MNHEY and SMNVEV (reference sequence). CDR3 sequence: CASSPQGTLIYEQYF. The CDR3 nucleotides are TGTGCCAGCAGTCCCCAGGGGACCCTCATCTACGAGCAGTACTTC.

This clone is termed medium-sized. The rearrangement joins TRBV10-2 to TRBJ1-4; TRBD1 might be the D (5 bases). The CDR3 totals 17 residues. The V gene lost 6 bases and the J gene lost 0 bases, with 17 bases spanning the gap. Germline CDR1 reads WSHSY; CDR2 reads SAAADI. Written as DNA, the CDR3 is TGCGCCAGCAGGGGGCCACGGCGGGGGACAACTAATGAAAAACTGTTTTTT. Translating gives CASRGPRRGTTNEKLFF.

This clone was counted a few times. This chain uses TRBV4-2 with TRBJ2-7; 9 nucleotides line up with TRBD2. With V trimmed by 1 base and J by 5 bases, 6 bases remained unmatched. The CDR3 loop spans 15 amino acids. Germline values: CDR1 LGHNA, CDR2 YNFKEQ. The CDR3 spells CASSQVREGRNEQYF. The CDR3 DNA sequence: TGTGCCAGCAGCCAAGTGCGGGAGGGCCGGAACGAGCAGTACTTC.

V usage is TRBV7-8 and J usage is TRBJ2-7; no reliable D call. There are 13 residues in the CDR3. V dropped 2 bases and J dropped 6 bases, with 11 bases sitting between them. CDR1 and CDR2 from the germline V gene are SGHVS and FQNEAQ. The DNA for the CDR3 is TGTGCCAGCAGCTTACTAGATGAAGGCGAGCAGTACTTC. Translating it yields CASSLLDEGEQYF.

The rearrangement uses TRBV11-2 and TRBJ2-7; D gene unclear. Germline loops: CDR1 SGHAT, CDR2 FQNNGV. This CDR3 contains 11 residues. Trimming cost V 6 bases and J 3 bases, with 6 bases left between them. In DNA, the CDR3 is TGTGCCAGCAGTTCTTACTACGAGCAGTACTTC. Protein sequence: CASSSYYEQYF.